The 21 T cell receptor beta chains reported below all come from one sample, sequenced in a study of blood T cell repertoires in COVID-19. TCRdb's table, derived via immunoSEQ multiplex PCR, lists solely in-frame clones and lacks some. The sample consists of about 70,000 clones, approximately 90% of them appearing once. Sample: peripheral blood. The receptors stem from a human donor in a cohort sampled during active COVID-19.

The CDR3 spells CASSSRVGNTIYF. In nucleotides, the CDR3 is TGTGCCAGCAGCTCCAGGGTCGGAAACACCATATATTTT. The J gene is TRBJ1-3, the V gene TRBV5-5, with D perhaps matching TRBD1 (5 bases). V lost 3 bases, J lost 4 bases, and 8 bases lay in between. Germline CDR1 reads SGHKS; CDR2 reads YYEKEE (reference sequence). There are 13 residues in the CDR3.

This rearrangement joins TRBV21-1 to TRBJ2-3; the table's TRBD2 call for D was not verified on the DNA. TRBV21-1 counts as a pseudogene. The CDR3 consists of 15 residues. The CDR3 sequence: CASTLPGDRTDTQYF. The DNA for the CDR3 is TGTGCCAGCACCCTCCCCGGAGATCGCACAGATACGCAGTATTTT.

The chain joins TRBV5-1 to TRBJ2-3; D might be TRBD1 (5 bases). Looked up from germline, CDR1 is SGHRS and CDR2 is YFSETQ. Trimming removed 2 bases from V and 1 base from J, with 11 bases in between. The length of the CDR3 is 15 residues. DNA of the CDR3: TGCGCCAGCAGCTTTGGGGCAGACCGCACAGATACGCAGTATTTT. It encodes CASSFGADRTDTQYF.

CDR3 sequence (DNA): TGTGCCAGCAGCTTAGGCCCCCCCTTTGGGAGCCTCTACGAGCAGTACTTC. Translating gives CASSLGPPFGSLYEQYF. The chain employs TRBV7-2 and TRBJ2-7; TRBD2 might be the D (5 bases). This CDR3 has 17 amino acids. V dropped 1 base and J dropped 3 bases, with 19 bases sitting between them. Germline CDR1 and CDR2: SGHTA and FQGNSA.

The rearrangement links TRBV6-5 to TRBJ2-7, with 9 nucleotides matching TRBD2. CDR1 is MNHEY, CDR2 SVGAGI, per germline. With V trimmed by 6 bases and J by 5 bases, 5 bases remained unmatched. The CDR3 has 13 residues. The CDR3: CASRSSGKDEQYF. The CDR3 coding sequence is TGTGCCAGCAGATCTAGCGGGAAGGACGAGCAGTACTTC.

The V call is TRBV5-6, the J call TRBJ2-1, with TRBD1 matching over 8 bases. Trimming removed 0 bases from V and 7 bases from J; junction bases left unmatched: 3. Looked up from germline, CDR1 is SGHDT and CDR2 is YYEEEE. The length of the CDR3 is 14 residues. The CDR3 protein is CASSLVTGVNEQFF. In nucleotides, the CDR3 is TGTGCCAGCAGCTTGGTGACAGGGGTGAATGAGCAGTTCTTC. Variable domain in full (rest from reference TRBV5-6 and TRBJ2-1): DAGVTQSPTHLIKTRGQQVTLRCSPKSGHDTVSWYQQALGQGPQFIFQYYEEEERQRGNFPDRFSGHQFPNYSSELNVNALLLGDSALYLCASSLVTGVNEQFFGPGTRLTVL.

This clone was picked up one time. This chain joins TRBV5-1 and TRBJ1-1, with a tentative D call TRBD1 (6 bases). Germline CDR1 and CDR2: SGHRS and YFSETQ. The CDR3 totals 11 residues. With 5 bases removed from V and 7 bases from J, the gap between germline ends came to 9 bases. Here the CDR3 reads CASSSRGEAFF. The DNA of the CDR3 is TGCGCCAGCAGTTCCAGGGGTGAAGCTTTCTTT.

The rearrangement joins TRBV5-6 to TRBJ1-5; D unresolved. This CDR3 spans 15 amino acids. CDR1 and CDR2 from the germline V gene are SGHDT and YYEEEE. Trimming cost V 4 bases and J 4 bases, with 15 bases left between them. CDR3: CASSPGSMGNQPQHF. DNA of the CDR3: TGTGCCAGCAGCCCCGGGAGTATGGGGAATCAGCCCCAGCATTTT.

The chain uses TRBV2 and TRBJ2-7; 9 bases line up with TRBD1. The trim removed 10 bases at V and 4 bases at J, leaving 11 bases unmatched. The CDR3 runs to 14 residues. The germline V gene encodes CDR1 SNHLY and CDR2 FYNNEI. The CDR3 nucleotides are TGTGCCACGACCCAACAGGGGGCTAATTACGAGCAGTACTTC. Translation gives CATTQQGANYEQYF.

CDR3 nucleotides: TGTGCCAGCATGCAAGGGGCGAACACTGAAGCTTTCTTT. This codes for CASMQGANTEAFF. The genes are TRBV6-6 and TRBJ1-1, with D maybe TRBD1 (5 bases). This CDR3 is 13 amino acids long. V lost 7 bases and J 1 base, leaving 10 bases between the germline ends. Germline assignment: CDR1 MNHNY and CDR2 SVGAGI (reference sequence).

J is TRBJ1-1 and V is TRBV25-1; D is undetermined. V lost 0 bases, J lost 3 bases, and 5 bases lay in between. The germline CDR1 and CDR2 sequences are MGHDK and SYGVNS. This CDR3 comprises 13 residues. CDR3 sequence reads: CASSEYPDTEAFF. CDR3 DNA: TGTGCCAGCAGTGAATATCCGGACACTGAAGCTTTCTTT.

This clone came up once. The rearrangement links TRBV4-1 to TRBJ1-5, with 7 bases fitting TRBD1. The CDR3 is 15 residues long. V shed 1 base and J 5 bases; nucleotides not matched to a gene: 5. Germline-derived CDR1 and CDR2 are MGHRA and YSYEKL. The CDR3 loop reads CASSQVPGGYQPQHF. The CDR3 nucleotides are TGCGCCAGCAGCCAAGTCCCAGGGGGGTATCAGCCCCAGCATTTT.

This clone has only one observation. This chain links TRBV7-2 with TRBJ2-3; the match to TRBD2 covers 8 bases. After removal of 1 base from V and 13 bases from J, the junction contained 7 bases not matched to a gene. The CDR3 is 13 amino acids. In germline, CDR1 is SGHTA, CDR2 FQGNSA. CDR3 in amino acids: CASSLDSGGTKYF. CDR3 coding DNA: TGTGCCAGCAGCTTAGACAGCGGGGGCACGAAGTATTTT. Combining the CDR3 with reference TRBV7-2 and TRBJ2-3 gives the whole variable domain GAGVSQSPSNKVTEKGKDVELRCDPISGHTALYWYRQSLGQGLEFLIYFQGNSAPDKSGLPSDRFSAERTGGSVSTLTIQRTQQEDSAVYLCASSLDSGGTKYFGPGTRLTVL.

This chain connects TRBV12-3 or TRBV12-4 to TRBJ2-7; D might be TRBD2 (6 bases). The CDR3 runs to 12 residues. The ends were cut back, 6 bases at V and 3 bases at J, with 9 bases in the middle. The CDR3 DNA sequence: TGTGCCAGCAGGGAGGGCCGCTACGAGCAGTACTTC. As protein: CASREGRYEQYF.

This chain uses TRBV6-5 with TRBJ1-1, with 7 nucleotides matching TRBD1. This CDR3 comprises 12 residues. After removal of 6 bases from V and 5 bases from J, the junction contained 3 bases not matched to a gene. Germline V gene lookup returns CDR1 MNHEY and CDR2 SVGAGI. The DNA for the CDR3 is TGTGCCAGCAGCCTCAGGGGGACTGAAGCTTTCTTT. This codes for CASSLRGTEAFF.

This clone appeared a single time. The chain has TRBV28 and TRBJ2-1; the match to TRBD2 covers 9 bases. This CDR3 is 19 amino acids long. CDR1 and CDR2 (germline): MDHEN, SYDVKM. J gave up 2 bases and V 0 bases, and 11 bases lay outside the gene matches. DNA for the CDR3: TGTGCCAGCAGTTTATGGGCGGGAGGGCTGTTTGATACCTACAATGAGCAGTTCTTC. Amino acids: CASSLWAGGLFDTYNEQFF.

The chain couples TRBV9 to TRBJ1-2; perhaps TRBD1 as D (6 bases). The CDR3 spans 12 residues. Per germline, CDR1 SGDLS and CDR2 YYNGEE. V was shortened by 4 bases and J by 8 bases, with 12 bases between the two germline ends. CDR3 nucleotides: TGTGCCAGCAGCACGACAGGTAGCGGCTACACCTTC. This translates into CASSTTGSGYTF.

The rearrangement uses TRBV7-7 and TRBJ1-1; TRBD1 might be the D (5 bases). The CDR3 covers 17 residues. The germline V gene has CDR1 SSHAT and CDR2 FNYEAQ (reference sequence). The V end was cut by 5 bases, the J end by 1 base, with 20 bases between. This chain's CDR3 is CASSRSLAGPWNTEAFF. CDR3 in DNA: TGTGCCAGCAGCCGCTCCCTGGCAGGGCCTTGGAACACTGAAGCTTTCTTT.

V and J are TRBV2 and TRBJ1-5; 10 nucleotides match TRBD1. Germline V lookup: CDR1 SNHLY, CDR2 FYNNEI. V gave up 3 bases and J gave up 9 bases; unmatched junction bases: 14. CDR3 length: 17 amino acids. CDR3 coding DNA: TGTGCCAGCAGTGATGAAGGACCGGGACAGGGGAAGCGGCCCCAGCATTTT. This translates into CASSDEGPGQGKRPQHF. The full variable domain, its missing parts supplied by reference TRBV2 and TRBJ1-5, is EPEVTQTPSHQVTQMGQEVILRCVPISNHLYFYWYRQILGQKVEFLVSFYNNEISEKSEIFDDQFSVERPDGSNFTLKIRSTKLEDSAMYFCASSDEGPGQGKRPQHFGDGTRLSIL.

This chain joins TRBV6-5 and TRBJ2-2; D may be TRBD2 (6 bases). Trimming took off 4 bases at V and 0 bases at J, with 12 bases between the two ends. This CDR3 has 16 amino acids. Germline CDR1 and CDR2: MNHEY and SVGAGI. Here the CDR3 reads CASSSPGGTNTGELFF. The CDR3 bases are TGTGCCAGCAGTTCCCCGGGCGGGACGAACACCGGGGAGCTGTTTTTT.

The chain combines TRBV30 with TRBJ1-2; the D is unclear. This CDR3 contains 13 residues. V dropped 2 bases and J dropped 8 bases, with 15 bases sitting between them. From germline, CDR1 is GTSNPN and CDR2 SVGIG (reference sequence). The CDR3 DNA sequence: TGTGCCTGGAGTACCCCGCCCGCGGGCGGCTACACCTTC. Its protein is CAWSTPPAGGYTF.